One and the same sample provided the 26 T cell receptor beta chains below, sequenced in a study of read filtering for tumor transcriptome and immune sequencing. This library used approximately 390 ng RNA and molecular barcoded adaptors spanning alpha/delta and beta/gamma chains. TCRdb reanalysed the reads using MiXCR and keeps one entry per CDR3 protein. The sample shows 40,000 to 50,000 distinct CDR3 sequences, roughly 13% of them seen only once. The specimen was a population of CD138-negative cells sorted from bone marrow. These receptors all come from a donor at least 40 years old with multiple myeloma.

V is TRBV2 and J is TRBJ2-3; 7 bases fit TRBD2. V dropped 8 bases and J dropped 3; count of bases not matched to a gene: 17. The CDR3 contains 17 residues. CDR1 and CDR2 (germline): SNHLY, FYNNEI. In DNA, the CDR3 is TGTGCCAGCCCCTTTGATGACCGGGAGGTGAGGACAGATACGCAGTATTTT. Its translation is CASPFDDREVRTDTQYF.

This clonotype has a count of ten or more. The genes are TRBV20-1 and TRBJ2-5; TRBD1 matches 8 bases. CDR3 length: 14 amino acids. Trimming removed 3 bases from V and 5 bases from J; junction bases left unmatched: 8. CDR1 and CDR2 (germline): DFQATT, SNEGSKA (reference sequence). CDR3 residues: CSASFRGHAETQYF. The CDR3 nucleotides read TGCAGTGCTAGTTTCAGGGGGCATGCGGAGACCCAGTACTTC.

This clonotype was recorded at least ten times. This chain connects TRBV24-1 to TRBJ1-1; 7 positions agree with TRBD1. Germline V lookup: CDR1 KGHDR, CDR2 SFDVKD. This CDR3 spans 13 amino acids. Unmatched junction bases numbered 2, after V lost 4 bases and J lost 4 bases. The CDR3 nucleotides are TGTGCCACCAGTGACTCAGGGGGCACTGAAGCTTTCTTT. It yields the protein CATSDSGGTEAFF.

This clonotype was seen repeatedly, ten times or more. This chain joins TRBV19 and TRBJ2-2; no clear D. Trimming cost V 1 base and J 6 bases, with 9 bases left between them. CDR3 length: 14 residues. Germline loops: CDR1 LNHDA, CDR2 SQIVND (reference sequence). The CDR3, as DNA: TGTGCCAGTAGTATAGGGGCCGGGTCCGGGGAGCTGTTTTTT. The encoded protein is CASSIGAGSGELFF.

As to this clonotype: This CDR3 is missing its conserved last phenylalanine or tryptophan, likely due to a read error. Because the CDR3's place on the DNA is in doubt, the DNA is left out and the CDR3 is given as listed by TCRdb. V usage is TRBV3-2 and J usage is TRBJ1-6; no check of the table's D call, TRBD1, against the DNA was made. TRBV3-2 is shown as a pseudogene. The CDR3 comprises 13 residues, both ends counted. This CDR3 reads CASSPTGNLPLHL.

This clonotype was seen ten or more times. The chain couples TRBV20-1 to TRBJ2-5, with 9 positions matching TRBD1. Trimming took 7 bases from V and 2 from J; bases not matched to a gene: 8. The CDR3 contains 14 residues. Germline V gives CDR1 DFQATT, CDR2 SNEGSKA (reference sequence). CDR3 DNA sequence: TGCAGTGGGTACCCGGGGACAGGGCAAGAGACCCAGTACTTC. Translation: CSGYPGTGQETQYF.

This clonotype was seen at least ten times. The genes are TRBV6-5 and TRBJ2-2, with a weak D call TRBD2 (7 bases). The germline CDR1 and CDR2 sequences are MNHEY and SVGAGI. CDR3 length equals 16 residues. V lost 0 bases, J lost 4 bases, and 12 bases lay in between. CDR3: CASSYSAGEGTGELFF. The CDR3 coding sequence is TGTGCCAGCAGTTACTCGGCAGGGGAGGGCACCGGGGAGCTGTTTTTT.

This clonotype came up many times. This chain connects TRBV4-1 to TRBJ2-1, with 9 nucleotides matching TRBD2. V trimming: 5 bases; J trimming: 0 bases; junction bases outside the gene matches: 2. The CDR3 totals 15 residues. The germline CDR1 and CDR2 sequences are MGHRA and YSYEKL. CDR3 bases: TGCGCCAGCAGCTATAGCGGGAGCTCCTACAATGAGCAGTTCTTC. Translation gives CASSYSGSSYNEQFF.

This clonotype came up many times. The rearrangement uses TRBV7-2 and TRBJ2-3; D remains ambiguous. The CDR3 is made up of 14 amino acids. Germline V lookup: CDR1 SGHTA, CDR2 FQGNSA. V was trimmed by 3 bases and J by 6 bases, leaving 13 bases between them. The CDR3 DNA reads as TGTGCCAGCAGCTTTTTAAATTCGGCGGATACGCAGTATTTT. Translating it yields CASSFLNSADTQYF.

This clonotype has a count of ten or more. The genes are TRBV3-1 and TRBJ2-1, with D hard to call. The CDR3 covers 12 residues. Trimming removed 5 bases from V and 3 bases from J, with 5 bases in between. CDR1 and CDR2 (germline): LGHDT, YNNKEL (reference sequence). CDR3 nucleotide sequence: TGTGCCAGCAGCTGGGACTACAATGAGCAGTTCTTC. Amino acids: CASSWDYNEQFF.

The table lists this clonotype with many counts. The chain is built from TRBV7-2 and TRBJ2-1, with 13 positions matching TRBD2. Trimming took 3 bases from V and 3 from J; bases not matched to a gene: 2. Looked up from germline, CDR1 is SGHTA and CDR2 is FQGNSA. This CDR3 region has 16 residues. The CDR3 DNA reads TGTGCCAGCAGCTTCGGGACTAGCGGGGTCTACAATGAGCAGTTCTTC. Protein: CASSFGTSGVYNEQFF.

This clonotype was seen many times. J is TRBJ1-1 and V is TRBV30; D is undetermined. The CDR3 runs 13 residues. V lost 2 bases and J 2 bases, leaving 9 bases between the germline ends. Germline CDR1 and CDR2: GTSNPN and SVGIG (reference sequence). The chain's CDR3 is CAWSLWGNTEAFF. Here the CDR3 DNA reads TGTGCCTGGAGTCTATGGGGAAACACTGAAGCTTTCTTT.

This clonotype was detected many times. The chain recombines TRBV6-2 or TRBV6-3 with TRBJ2-1; TRBD2 aligns across 7 bases. From germline, CDR1 is MNHEY and CDR2 SVGEGT. CDR3 length: 13 amino acids. The V gene end was trimmed by 6 bases and the J gene end by 9 bases; junction bases not matched to a gene: 8. DNA of the CDR3: TGTGCCAGCAGCCAACTAGCGTTCGGTGAGCAGTTCTTC. It encodes CASSQLAFGEQFF.

This clonotype was detected many times. This rearrangement joins TRBV7-9 to TRBJ1-5; TRBD1 aligns across 8 bases. This CDR3 comprises 16 residues. J was trimmed by 4 bases and V by 3 bases; bases with no gene match: 8. Germline values: CDR1 SEHNR, CDR2 FQNEAQ (reference sequence). In DNA, the CDR3 is TGTGCCAGCAGCTTGGGAACAGGGGGAAGAAATCAGCCCCAGCATTTT. As protein: CASSLGTGGRNQPQHF.

The rearrangement uses TRBV28 and TRBJ2-3; D remains ambiguous. V was shortened by 6 bases and J by 5 bases, with 18 bases between the two germline ends. The germline V gene has CDR1 MDHEN and CDR2 SYDVKM. The CDR3 has 15 residues. Here the CDR3 DNA reads TGTGCCAGCAGAATTCAACATCCAGGAATAGATACGCAGTATTTT. This translates into CASRIQHPGIDTQYF.

In this sample, this clonotype turned up many times. J is TRBJ1-1 and V is TRBV25-1; tentative D call: TRBD1 (6 bases). The V end was cut by 3 bases, the J end by 1 base, with 9 bases between. This CDR3 has 14 residues. Germline CDR1 MGHDK, CDR2 SYGVNS. CDR3 in amino acids: CASSDPQGNTEAFF. In nucleotides, the CDR3 is TGTGCCAGCAGTGACCCACAGGGGAACACTGAAGCTTTCTTT.

In its sample, this clonotype was seen many times. The missing conserved phenylalanine or tryptophan at the end of this CDR3 makes a read error likely. The rearrangement links TRBV9 to TRBJ1-1; TRBD1 agrees at 7 bases. V was pared by 0 bases and J by 4 bases, with 12 bases of the junction left unmatched. Germline V gene data show CDR1 as SGDLS and CDR2 as YYNGEE. CDR3 length: 17 amino acids. CDR3 loop: CASSVGAGGRSGTEAFL. DNA for the CDR3: TGTGCCAGCAGCGTAGGAGCAGGGGGGCGGTCAGGCACTGAAGCTTTCCTT.

This clonotype was found many times. The chain uses TRBV19 and TRBJ2-2; 9 nucleotides agree with TRBD2. With V trimmed by 3 bases and J by 4 bases, 6 bases remained unmatched. This CDR3 contains 16 residues. CDR1 LNHDA and CDR2 SQIVND come from the germline V gene (reference sequence). The CDR3 loop reads CASSIGLARGTGELFF. The CDR3 DNA sequence: TGTGCCAGTAGTATCGGACTAGCGCGGGGCACCGGGGAGCTGTTTTTT.

This clonotype was counted at least ten times. J is TRBJ2-1 and V is TRBV20-1, with D unresolved. The CDR3 length is 16 residues. The V gene lost 6 bases and the J gene lost 0 bases, with 18 bases spanning the gap. The germline V gene encodes CDR1 DFQATT and CDR2 SNEGSKA (reference sequence). The CDR3 coding sequence is TGCAGTGCCAACCTCCACGACCCGAGCTCCTACAATGAGCAGTTCTTC. It yields the protein CSANLHDPSSYNEQFF.

This clonotype occurred many times. CDR3 loop: CASSTLDRGEQYF. The CDR3 bases are TGCGCCAGCAGCACCCTTGACCGCGGTGAGCAGTACTTC. V gene TRBV5-1 combines with J gene TRBJ2-7, with no clear D. Germline V gives CDR1 SGHRS, CDR2 YFSETQ. V shed 4 bases and J shed 7 bases, with 15 bases lying between them. CDR3 length: 13 amino acids.

The J gene is TRBJ1-1, the V gene TRBV20-1; 8 nucleotides agree with TRBD1. Per germline, CDR1 DFQATT and CDR2 SNEGSKA (reference sequence). This CDR3 has 14 amino acids. V gave up 6 bases and J gave up 1 base; unmatched junction bases: 7. The CDR3: CSAPTGTGNTEAFF. DNA for the CDR3: TGCAGTGCGCCAACCGGGACAGGGAACACTGAAGCTTTCTTT.

As concerns this clonotype: This probably arose from a read error, given a far larger clone one base away. The chain carries TRBV6-1 and TRBJ1-5; the D gene is possibly TRBD1 (6 bases). Germline assignment: CDR1 MNHNS and CDR2 SASEGT. Trimming left V 6 bases short and J 9 bases short, with 18 bases between. The CDR3 length is 14 residues. The CDR3, as DNA: TGTGCCAGCAGCTACAGGGAAGGAGGACGGCCCCAGCATTTT. Its protein product is CASSYREGGRPQHF.

This clonotype was picked up a small number of times. A much larger clone differs from this one at a single base, so this may be a read error. This rearrangement joins TRBV28 to TRBJ2-3; TRBD1 matches 7 bases. The CDR3 consists of 16 residues. The germline V gene encodes CDR1 MDHEN and CDR2 SYDVKM. The CDR3 sequence: CASRTGPVDPTGTQYF. The CDR3 bases are TGTGCCAGCAGGACAGGGCCGGTAGACCCCACAGGTACGCAGTATTTT.

This clonotype was seen ten or more times. J is TRBJ1-1 and V is TRBV7-9; D ambiguous. CDR1 is SEHNR and CDR2 is FQNEAQ in the germline V gene (reference sequence). V gave up 6 bases and J gave up 6 bases, with 14 bases separating them. The CDR3 sequence is 13 residues long. CDR3 DNA sequence: TGTGCCAGCAGTCACGCCCTTTGGCCTGAAGCTTTCTTT. This translates into CASSHALWPEAFF.

The V gene is TRBV19, the J gene TRBJ2-7, with 7 bases lining up with TRBD2. Per the germline V gene, CDR1 is LNHDA and CDR2 is SQIVND (reference sequence). CDR3 length: 15 residues. Trimming cost V 4 bases and J 2 bases; bases outside gene matches: 8. The DNA of the CDR3 is TGTGCCAGTAGTACCGCGGGAGATGGGACCTACGAGCAGTACTTC. Amino acid sequence: CASSTAGDGTYEQYF.

This clonotype was counted once. A much bigger clone sits one base away, suggesting this may be a read error. The rearrangement joins TRBV19 to TRBJ1-5, with unresolved D. The CDR3 sequence is 15 residues long. Germline V gives CDR1 LNHDA, CDR2 SQIVND (reference sequence). V lost 4 bases to trimming and J lost 6 bases, with 16 bases between them. Here the CDR3 reads CASSKGDGSCQPQHF. CDR3 nucleotide sequence: TGTGCCAGTAGTAAGGGTGACGGAAGTTGTCAGCCCCAGCATTTT.